In its sample, the clone carrying this T cell receptor (beta chain) was seen a few times. The target antigen is unknown. With a J-beta primer mix and a sample-barcoded 5' primer, a second PCR ran roughly 7 to 11 cycles. Each TCR beta cDNA got a 12-nucleotide random molecular identifier. MiXCR, applied by TCRdb to the 5' RACE reads, yields one record per CDR3 protein. The sample records around 710,000 distinct CDR3 sequences, 40% to 45% being singletons. Losses at the gene ends were 4 bases for V and 11 bases for J; bases not matched to a gene: 11. The V gene's germline CDR1 is SGHTA and CDR2 FQGNSA. The CDR3 sequence is 15 residues long. This entry comes from a study of blood T cells in healthy people across ages. For the study at large: The capture of about one barcoded beta molecule per two T cells was achieved by template switching. Study outcomes and limitations: Higher diversity, along with more naive CD4+ cells, distinguished long-lived donors from aged donors.

The sequence was obtained from a woman aged 55-70 years in good health. Sequences were obtained from blood. J is TRBJ2-5 and V is TRBV7-2; TRBD2 aligns across 12 bases. The CDR3 region has the DNA TGTGCCAGCAGCTCCCTAGCGGGAGGGCTCAATGAGCAGTACTTC. It encodes CASSSLAGGLNEQYF.